The clone carrying this T cell receptor (beta chain) appeared a few times. This sample includes further DNA sequences coding for the same CDR3. Germline trimming cut 0 bases from V and 6 bases from J; bases unmatched to any gene: 4. The CDR3 covers 15 residues. Per germline, CDR1 SGHDT and CDR2 YYEEEE. This sample stems from a study of blood T cell repertoires in COVID-19. In the study overall: Acute-phase and convalescent COVID-19 samples originated in the United States, Italy and Spain. The analysed material was cDNA or gDNA that came from T cells, B-cell-depleted T cells, or PBMCs.

Original methodology: How many nucleated cells were present was estimated from reference gene primer amplification. Measured with immunoSEQ multiplex PCR; TCRdb has only the in-frame clones, and not every one. V and J calls and clone size are those listed in that table; D and trimming were worked out from the DNA. The data show over 110,000 clones, approximately 80% seen once. Specimen: peripheral blood. The TCR originated in a human donor in a cohort sampled during active COVID-19. V usage is TRBV5-6 and J usage is TRBJ1-4, with TRBD1 identical over 8 bases. CDR3 sequence reads: CASSLGWTGHEKLFF. DNA of the CDR3: TGTGCCAGCAGCTTGGGCTGGACAGGGCATGAAAAACTGTTTTTT.